Following are 28 T cell receptor beta chains from one sample sequenced in a study of T cell changes during pregnancy in multiple sclerosis. Generated by immunoSEQ multiplex PCR, the TCRdb table keeps only in-frame clones and is missing some. The sample contains some 51,000 clones, 94% of which appear only once. Material: CD8+ T cells from peripheral blood mononuclear cells, obtained in the first trimester of pregnancy. All receptors derive from a female donor with multiple sclerosis, enrolled in a pregnancy study.

This chain joins TRBV4-3 and TRBJ2-1; D is perhaps TRBD2 (7 bases). The germline V gene encodes CDR1 LGHNA and CDR2 YSLEER. V was trimmed by 0 bases and J by 6 bases, leaving 15 bases between them. This CDR3 is 16 amino acids long. The CDR3: CASSQDGRGSGNEQFF. DNA of the CDR3: TGCGCCAGCAGCCAAGATGGGAGGGGGTCGGGCAATGAGCAGTTCTTC.

V and J are TRBV9 and TRBJ1-1, with 9 bases aligning to TRBD1. The germline V gene has CDR1 SGDLS and CDR2 YYNGEE. The CDR3 totals 12 residues. Trimming removed 6 bases from V and 8 bases from J; junction bases left unmatched: 5. CDR3 sequence reads: CASINTGGEAFF. CDR3 nucleotide sequence: TGTGCCAGCATCAATACAGGGGGCGAAGCTTTCTTT. The whole variable domain, filled in from reference TRBV9 and TRBJ1-1, reads DSGVTQTPKHLITATGQRVTLRCSPRSGDLSVYWYQQSLDQGLQFLIQYYNGEERAKGNILERFSAQQFPDLHSELNLSSLELGDSALYFCASINTGGEAFFGQGTRLTVV.

As to this clone: One end of the junction varies from germline; a read error may be responsible. The identical CDR3 is also encoded by other nucleotide sequences in the sample. The V and J genes are TRBV10-3 and TRBJ2-7; D unresolved. Germline CDR1 and CDR2: ENHRY and SYGVKD. The CDR3 totals 13 residues. CDR3 protein: CAISESYSYEQYF. The CDR3 DNA reads TGCGCCATCAGTGAGTCCTACTCCTACGAGCAGTACTTC.

CDR3 loop: CASSAFPEGATTVNTEAFF. CDR3 nucleotides: TGCGCCAGCAGCGCTTTCCCCGAGGGGGCAACAACAGTGAACACTGAAGCTTTCTTT. The chain employs TRBV5-1 and TRBJ1-1, with TRBD1 matching 7 bases. J lost 0 bases, V lost 4 bases, and 18 bases had no gene match. This CDR3 is built from 19 residues. Germline CDR1 SGHRS, CDR2 YFSETQ.

The chain employs TRBV29-1 and TRBJ1-1, with 10 bases identical to TRBD1. Germline V gives CDR1 SQVTM, CDR2 ANQGSEA. Trimming took 7 bases from V and 5 from J; bases not matched to a gene: 7. CDR3 length: 13 amino acids. DNA for the CDR3: TGCAGCGGCCGGACAGGGGGTTTTACTGAAGCTTTCTTT. Translated, it gives CSGRTGGFTEAFF. Supplemented by reference TRBV29-1 and TRBJ1-1, the full variable domain reads SAVISQKPSRDICQRGTSLTIQCQVDSQVTMMFWYRQQPGQSLTLIATANQGSEATYESGFVIDKFPISRPNLTFSTLTVSNMSPEDSSIYLCSGRTGGFTEAFFGQGTRLTVV.

CDR3 region: CASRRTSGRLGDTQYF. The CDR3 region has the DNA TGTGCCAGCAGGCGGACTAGCGGGAGGTTAGGGGATACGCAGTATTTT. The rearrangement joins TRBV2 to TRBJ2-3; TRBD2 agrees at 14 bases. Germline V gives CDR1 SNHLY, CDR2 FYNNEI. The CDR3 sequence is 16 residues long. The trim removed 6 bases at V and 6 bases at J, leaving 8 bases unmatched.

This chain joins TRBV27 and TRBJ2-7; D might be TRBD1 (6 bases). This CDR3 spans 16 amino acids. Germline loops: CDR1 MNHEY, CDR2 SMNVEV (reference sequence). Trimming took 6 bases from V and 4 from J, leaving 22 bases between them. The CDR3 region is CASRPTWTEQEYEQYF. The CDR3 DNA sequence: TGTGCCAGCAGACCGACCTGGACAGAACAAGAATACGAGCAGTACTTC.

The chain combines TRBV2 with TRBJ1-5; TRBD1 might be the D (5 bases). With 6 bases removed from V and 3 bases from J, the gap between germline ends came to 15 bases. The CDR3 is 15 amino acids. Germline CDR1 SNHLY, CDR2 FYNNEI. The CDR3 loop reads CASRGGTGINQPQHF. CDR3 in DNA: TGTGCCAGCAGGGGCGGAACAGGAATCAATCAGCCCCAGCATTTT.

The chain recombines TRBV28 with TRBJ2-2, with a tentative D call TRBD2 (5 bases). The CDR3 contains 15 residues. V dropped 3 bases and J dropped 5 bases, with 13 bases sitting between them. The germline CDR1 and CDR2 sequences are MDHEN and SYDVKM. The CDR3 DNA follows: TGTGCCAGCAGTTTTTCCCGGGGTGGGACCGGGGAGCTGTTTTTT. Translated, it gives CASSFSRGGTGELFF.

The chain carries TRBV7-9 and TRBJ2-7, with unresolved D. The CDR3 extends over 12 amino acids. With 4 bases removed from V and 1 base from J, the gap between germline ends came to 5 bases. The germline gives CDR1 SEHNR, CDR2 FQNEAQ (reference sequence). Here the CDR3 DNA reads TGTGCCAGCAGCTCCCGGTCCTACGAGCAGTACTTC. This translates into CASSSRSYEQYF.

J is TRBJ2-5 and V is TRBV27; weak D call: TRBD1 (5 bases). The J call is uncertain, as TRBJ2-7 better fits the DNA end. This CDR3 is built from 14 residues. The germline gives CDR1 MNHEY, CDR2 SMNVEV (reference sequence). CDR3 sequence: CASSFAGSAYEQYF. The CDR3 DNA follows: TGTGCCAGCAGTTTTGCAGGGTCGGCCTACGAGCAGTACTTC.

The chain uses TRBV11-1 and TRBJ1-3, with 7 bases fitting TRBD1. The CDR3 is made up of 14 amino acids. CDR1 and CDR2 from the germline V gene are SGHAT and FQDESV (reference sequence). The J segment lost 4 bases and the V segment lost 3 bases, leaving 3 bases of the junction unmatched. In DNA form, the CDR3 reads TGTGCCAGCAGCTTGACAGGGCCCGGAAACACCATATATTTT. It specifies CASSLTGPGNTIYF. The variable domain in full, with the rest retrieved from reference TRBV11-1 and TRBJ1-3, is EAEVAQSPRYKITEKSQAVAFWCDPISGHATLYWYRQILGQGPELLVQFQDESVVDDSQLPKDRFSAERLKGVDSTLKIQPAELGDSAMYLCASSLTGPGNTIYFGEGSWLTVV.

This chain joins TRBV7-9 and TRBJ2-5, with D possibly matching TRBD2 (7 bases). Trimming removed 6 bases at V and 4 bases at J, with 15 bases between. The CDR3 has 14 residues. Germline-derived CDR1 and CDR2 are SEHNR and FQNEAQ (reference sequence). Written as DNA, the CDR3 is TGTGCCAGCAGTTTGGGCGGGGGCGTAGAGACCCAGTACTTC. Translated, it gives CASSLGGGVETQYF.

J is TRBJ1-1 and V is TRBV19; D is ambiguous. The ends were cut back, 3 bases at V and 3 bases at J, with 8 bases in the middle. The CDR3 runs to 13 residues. Germline lookup yields CDR1 LNHDA and CDR2 SQIVND (reference sequence). The CDR3 spells CASSMSSYTEAFF. The DNA for the CDR3 is TGTGCCAGTAGTATGTCCAGTTACACTGAAGCTTTCTTT.

The chain has TRBV28 and TRBJ1-2, with 7 bases aligning to TRBD1. Per germline, CDR1 MDHEN and CDR2 SYDVKM. V dropped 3 bases and J dropped 6; count of bases not matched to a gene: 7. The CDR3 sequence is 14 residues long. The CDR3 protein is CASSFLGGIDGYTF. The CDR3 region has the DNA TGTGCCAGCAGTTTTCTAGGGGGCATAGATGGCTACACCTTC.

The CDR3 is CASSPHRTFVNTEAFF. In DNA form, the CDR3 reads TGCGCCAGCAGTCCACATCGTACCTTCGTGAACACTGAAGCTTTCTTT. The V and J genes are TRBV4-1 and TRBJ1-1, with no clear D. In germline, CDR1 is MGHRA, CDR2 YSYEKL. Trimming took 6 bases from V and 0 from J, leaving 17 bases between them. This CDR3 spans 16 amino acids.

The rearrangement uses TRBV7-9 and TRBJ2-7; 7 bases map to TRBD1. This CDR3 has 14 amino acids. Germline V CDR1 and CDR2: SEHNR, FQNEAQ (reference sequence). J gave up 0 bases and V 5 bases, and 4 bases lay outside the gene matches. Here the CDR3 reads CASSPQGSSYEQYF. The CDR3 DNA reads TGTGCCAGCAGCCCACAGGGGAGCTCCTACGAGCAGTACTTC.

The V call is TRBV27, the J call TRBJ2-7; perhaps TRBD1 as D (6 bases). V was shortened by 5 bases and J by 2 bases, with 13 bases between the two germline ends. CDR1 and CDR2 from the germline V gene are MNHEY and SMNVEV (reference sequence). This CDR3 spans 14 amino acids. CDR3 region: CASSPRQDPYEQYF. CDR3 DNA sequence: TGTGCCAGCAGTCCAAGACAGGACCCCTACGAGCAGTACTTC.

This chain links TRBV27 with TRBJ2-7; TRBD2 aligns across 8 bases. From germline, CDR1 is MNHEY and CDR2 SMNVEV (reference sequence). The CDR3 sequence is 15 residues long. J was trimmed by 3 bases and V by 5 bases; bases with no gene match: 9. CDR3 loop: CASSGSGTRDYEQYF. The CDR3 bases are TGTGCCAGCAGTGGGTCCGGGACTAGAGACTACGAGCAGTACTTC.

The CDR3 is CASSLDLQWTGGRGWNTEAFF. The CDR3 nucleotides are TGTGCCAGCAGCTTAGATCTGCAATGGACAGGGGGCAGAGGGTGGAACACTGAAGCTTTCTTT. The rearrangement uses TRBV7-6 and TRBJ1-1; 11 positions agree with TRBD1. Germline assignment: CDR1 SGHVS and CDR2 FNYEAQ. Trimming at V came to 1 base and at J to 1 base, leaving 17 bases not matched to a gene. The CDR3 sequence is 21 residues long.

The table lists this clone with a count of one. V and J are TRBV15 and TRBJ2-1; 9 bases line up with TRBD2. The CDR3 length is 15 residues. Germline V gene sequence: CDR1 LNHNV, CDR2 YYDKDF (reference sequence). After removal of 5 bases from V and 6 bases from J, the junction contained 8 bases not matched to a gene. The CDR3 DNA reads as TGTGCCACCAGCCCCCCGGGACTAGCTTTCAATGAGCAGTTCTTC. Protein product: CATSPPGLAFNEQFF.

The chain is built from TRBV2 and TRBJ2-7; the match to TRBD1 covers 7 bases. The germline CDR1 and CDR2 sequences are SNHLY and FYNNEI. This CDR3 region has 16 residues. V was pared by 4 bases and J by 3 bases, with 12 bases of the junction left unmatched. This CDR3 reads CASSGDRSSGFYEQYF. Written as DNA, the CDR3 is TGTGCCAGCAGTGGGGACAGATCCTCGGGATTCTACGAGCAGTACTTC.

The CDR3 loop reads CASSIEWAGGNSPLHF. The CDR3 DNA is TGTGCCAGTAGTATCGAGTGGGCCGGGGGGAATTCACCCCTCCACTTT. V usage is TRBV19 and J usage is TRBJ1-6; D may be TRBD1 (5 bases). The length of the CDR3 is 16 residues. Germline CDR1 and CDR2: LNHDA and SQIVND (reference sequence). Between the trimmed V and J ends, which lost 3 bases and 7 bases, there was a span of 16 bases.

The sample holds one count of this clone. V usage is TRBV5-1 and J usage is TRBJ2-3; TRBD2 matches 9 bases. The CDR3 consists of 14 residues. With 2 bases clipped from V and 6 bases from J, the junction kept 4 bases outside the gene matches. CDR1 SGHRS and CDR2 YFSETQ come from the germline V gene. The CDR3 sequence is CASSFSGSGDTQYF. The CDR3 DNA is TGCGCCAGCAGCTTTAGCGGGAGTGGTGATACGCAGTATTTT. Supplemented by reference TRBV5-1 and TRBJ2-3, the full variable domain reads KAGVTQTPRYLIKTRGQQVTLSCSPISGHRSVSWYQQTPGQGLQFLFEYFSETQRNKGNFPGRFSGRQFSNSRSEMNVSTLELGDSALYLCASSFSGSGDTQYFGPGTRLTVL.

The chain has TRBV27 and TRBJ1-1; weak D call: TRBD1 (6 bases). The germline V gene has CDR1 MNHEY and CDR2 SMNVEV (reference sequence). Trimming took 2 bases from V and 7 from J, leaving 11 bases between them. This CDR3 comprises 13 residues. As DNA, the CDR3 is TGTGCCAGCAGTTTACAGGGGCGACATGAAGCTTTCTTT. This encodes CASSLQGRHEAFF.

The chain combines TRBV27 with TRBJ1-1; 7 bases agree with TRBD1. CDR3 length: 17 residues. The V gene's germline CDR1 is MNHEY and CDR2 SMNVEV (reference sequence). J was trimmed by 1 base and V by 7 bases; bases with no gene match: 15. The CDR3: CASTRTRGRGENTEAFF. In DNA, the CDR3 is TGTGCCAGCACCCGCACCCGGGGCAGGGGGGAGAACACTGAAGCTTTCTTT.

This clone has just one count. The V gene is TRBV19, the J gene TRBJ1-5; maybe TRBD1 (6 bases). Trimming shortened V by 7 bases and J by 0 bases, and 13 bases separated the two germline ends. This CDR3 region has 15 residues. Germline V CDR1 and CDR2: LNHDA, SQIVND (reference sequence). As DNA, the CDR3 is TGTGCCAGTAAAGGGAACAGGGATAGCAATCAGCCCCAGCATTTT. Its translation: CASKGNRDSNQPQHF.

The rearrangement joins TRBV28 to TRBJ1-1, with 7 bases matching TRBD1. The trim removed 5 bases at V and 4 bases at J, leaving 10 bases unmatched. CDR1 MDHEN and CDR2 SYDVKM come from the germline V gene. This CDR3 comprises 15 residues. The CDR3 sequence is CASSPGTATTTEAFF. CDR3 nucleotide sequence: TGTGCCAGCAGTCCCGGGACAGCAACAACCACTGAAGCTTTCTTT.